These 20 T cell receptor beta chains share one sample of origin, sequenced in a study of shared clonotypes between healthy human individuals (TCRdb year 2020). The library was obtained by the immunoSEQ multiplex PCR assay. Entries here come from immuneACCESS through TCRdb and include only in-frame sequences with V and J called. Some clones fail to appear in such tables; in the studies checked, an unresolved V gene covers under half of the shortfall, and the cause of the remainder is unknown. This sample is represented by 650,000 to 750,000 clones; about two thirds of them were singletons. Clones ranked in the top ten supply about 1.8% of the sample. Sequencing was carried out using memory CD4+ T cells sorted from blood. In the paper's terms, the cell subset or site label means: CD45RA-negative fraction. The receptors were gathered from a young woman in good health.

V gene TRBV11-2 combines with J gene TRBJ1-4, with a possible D match to TRBD1 (5 bases). The CDR3 totals 15 residues. Germline values: CDR1 SGHAT, CDR2 FQNNGV. Trimming left V 7 bases short and J 5 bases short, with 17 bases between. CDR3 in DNA: TGTGCCAGCAAGAGAAACGGGGACGGGAATGAAAAACTGTTTTTT. It codes for CASKRNGDGNEKLFF. Filled out from reference TRBV11-2 and TRBJ1-4, the complete variable domain reads EAGVAQSPRYKIIEKRQSVAFWCNPISGHATLYWYQQILGQGPKLLIQFQNNGVVDDSQLPKDRFSAERLKGVDSTLKIQPAKLEDSAVYLCASKRNGDGNEKLFFGSGTQLSVL.

The count of this clone is one. The chain combines TRBV4-1 with TRBJ1-4; D gene unclear. Trimming took off 4 bases at V and 0 bases at J, with 6 bases between the two ends. The CDR3 consists of 14 residues. The germline CDR1 and CDR2 sequences are MGHRA and YSYEKL. The CDR3 here is CASSRQATNEKLFF. CDR3 nucleotide sequence: TGCGCCAGCAGCCGACAAGCAACTAATGAAAAACTGTTTTTT.

V and J are TRBV19 and TRBJ2-7; the D gene is possibly TRBD1 (6 bases). The CDR3 is made up of 12 amino acids. Trimming pared 5 bases from V and 5 bases from J, leaving 10 bases between. Per the germline V gene, CDR1 is LNHDA and CDR2 is SQIVND (reference sequence). In DNA form, the CDR3 reads TGTGCCAGTAGTCCACAGGGCCACGAGCAGTACTTC. Its translation is CASSPQGHEQYF. Full variable domain (rest looked up from reference TRBV19 and TRBJ2-7): DGGITQSPKYLFRKEGQNVTLSCEQNLNHDAMYWYRQDPGQGLRLIYYSQIVNDFQKGDIAEGYSVSREKKESFPLTVTSAQKNPTAFYLCASSPQGHEQYFGPGTRLTVT.

The rearrangement joins TRBV5-1 to TRBJ2-7, with a tentative D call TRBD2 (5 bases). Germline CDR1 reads SGHRS; CDR2 reads YFSETQ. CDR3 size: 14 residues. V was clipped by 0 bases and J by 1 base, with 8 bases between them. The CDR3 DNA reads as TGCGCCAGCAGCTTGGATGCGGGTTCCTACGAGCAGTACTTC. This encodes CASSLDAGSYEQYF.

About this clone: A much more abundant neighbour one base away suggests this may be a read error. The chain uses TRBV9 and TRBJ2-1; 11 bases agree with TRBD2. After removal of 3 bases from V and 4 bases from J, the junction contained 3 bases not matched to a gene. Per germline, CDR1 SGDLS and CDR2 YYNGEE. The CDR3 covers 15 residues. The CDR3 sequence: CASSAGLADYNEQFF. In DNA, the CDR3 is TGTGCCAGCAGCGCGGGACTAGCGGATTACAATGAGCAGTTCTTC.

DNA of the CDR3: TGTGCCAGCAGCTCCGGGACTTACAACACCGGGGAGCTGTTTTTT. It translates to CASSSGTYNTGELFF. The chain employs TRBV5-4 and TRBJ2-2; TRBD2 might be the D (6 bases). The CDR3 contains 15 residues. Trimming shortened V by 3 bases and J by 2 bases, and 11 bases separated the two germline ends. CDR1 and CDR2 from the germline V gene are SGHNT and YYREEE (reference sequence).

The chain recombines TRBV15 with TRBJ1-2, with D possibly TRBD1 on 5 matching bases. The V end was cut by 0 bases, the J end by 3 bases, with 11 bases between. The CDR3 covers 15 residues. Per germline, CDR1 LNHNV and CDR2 YYDKDF (reference sequence). CDR3 amino acids: CATSRDQDSYYGYTF. DNA of the CDR3: TGTGCCACCAGCAGAGATCAAGACAGTTACTATGGCTACACCTTC.

V gene TRBV25-1 combines with J gene TRBJ1-4, with no clear D. The CDR3 spans 14 residues. V shed 8 bases and J shed 5 bases, with 15 bases lying between them. Germline V gene sequence: CDR1 MGHDK, CDR2 SYGVNS. CDR3 sequence (DNA): TGTGCCAGCCCCTCTGGCACCAAAAATGAAAAACTGTTTTTT. It specifies CASPSGTKNEKLFF.

The chain is built from TRBV28 and TRBJ2-5, with D possibly matching TRBD1 (5 bases). The V end lost 5 bases, the J end lost 5 bases, and 12 bases lay between the germline ends. The CDR3 contains 13 residues. CDR1 and CDR2 (germline): MDHEN, SYDVKM. This CDR3 is CASSVKAGETQYF. In DNA form, the CDR3 reads TGTGCCAGCAGTGTTAAAGCAGGGGAGACCCAGTACTTC.

The chain recombines TRBV20-1 with TRBJ2-1; D is perhaps TRBD2 (6 bases). The CDR3 length is 11 residues. Germline V CDR1 and CDR2: DFQATT, SNEGSKA (reference sequence). Trimming stripped 6 bases from V and 7 bases from J, with 10 bases between. CDR3 sequence reads: CSAQTRNEQFF. The CDR3 nucleotides are TGCAGTGCACAGACTAGGAATGAGCAGTTCTTC.

The chain couples TRBV28 to TRBJ1-1; tentatively, D is TRBD1 (5 bases). Germline V lookup: CDR1 MDHEN, CDR2 SYDVKM. Trimming removed 3 bases from V and 1 base from J, with 15 bases in between. The CDR3 spans 16 residues. CDR3 amino acids: CASSFLRGSTNTEAFF. The DNA of the CDR3 is TGTGCCAGCAGTTTTCTCCGGGGGTCTACGAACACTGAAGCTTTCTTT.

A few counts support this clone. The V gene is TRBV2, the J gene TRBJ1-5, with D maybe TRBD1 (5 bases). The germline CDR1 and CDR2 sequences are SNHLY and FYNNEI. V was pared by 4 bases and J by 8 bases, with 12 bases between. This CDR3 has 13 amino acids. CDR3 loop: CASSVVVREPQHF. The CDR3, as DNA: TGTGCCAGCAGTGTAGTCGTCAGGGAGCCCCAGCATTTT.

About this clone itself: Other DNA variants within this sample encode the same CDR3. This sequence joins TRBV5-8 and TRBJ2-2, with D perhaps TRBD2 (6 bases). V gave up 1 base and J gave up 7 bases, with 17 bases separating them. CDR3 size: 16 residues. Germline CDR1 reads SGHTS; CDR2 reads YDEGEE. The CDR3 DNA reads as TGTGCCAGCAGCTTGTCAACTAGCCTAAGTCTCGGGGAGCTGTTTTTT. Translated, it gives CASSLSTSLSLGELFF.

The chain is built from TRBV27 and TRBJ2-1; the D is unclear. In germline, CDR1 is MNHEY, CDR2 SMNVEV (reference sequence). The CDR3 is made up of 14 amino acids. Trimming stripped 6 bases from V and 8 bases from J, with 17 bases between. Here the CDR3 reads CASRSLGSTDEQFF. The CDR3 DNA reads TGTGCCAGCAGATCCCTGGGTAGTACGGATGAGCAGTTCTTC.

J is TRBJ2-7 and V is TRBV7-9; 9 bases are shared with TRBD1. CDR1 SEHNR and CDR2 FQNEAQ come from the germline V gene (reference sequence). J gave up 7 bases and V 1 base, and 8 bases lay outside the gene matches. CDR3 length equals 15 residues. Written as DNA, the CDR3 is TGTGCCAGCAGCTTAGGTGGGACAGGGAGTCGGGAGCAGTACTTC. This gives the protein CASSLGGTGSREQYF.

The chain has TRBV6-1 and TRBJ1-1; D not resolved. Germline V gene data show CDR1 as MNHNS and CDR2 as SASEGT. This CDR3 contains 12 residues. Trimming removed 10 bases at V and 0 bases at J, with 9 bases between. Here the CDR3 DNA reads TGTGCCACAAACGACATGAACACTGAAGCTTTCTTT. Translating gives CATNDMNTEAFF.

The rearrangement uses TRBV5-1 and TRBJ2-1; 8 bases match TRBD1. Germline lookup yields CDR1 SGHRS and CDR2 YFSETQ. The CDR3 consists of 15 residues. V lost 7 bases, J lost 5 bases, and 11 bases stayed unmatched. The CDR3 is CASGGPGQANNEQFF. The CDR3 nucleotides read TGCGCCAGCGGTGGTCCGGGACAGGCGAACAATGAGCAGTTCTTC.

V is TRBV28 and J is TRBJ2-1; the D call may be TRBD1 or TRBD2 (5 bases each). Germline V gene lookup returns CDR1 MDHEN and CDR2 SYDVKM. Trimming took 9 bases from V and 6 from J, leaving 18 bases between them. This CDR3 has 14 amino acids. CDR3 residues: CASRGWWESNEQFF. The CDR3 DNA sequence: TGTGCCAGTAGGGGTTGGTGGGAGAGCAATGAGCAGTTCTTC.

This clone was observed a few times. The chain couples TRBV7-8 to TRBJ1-1; a possible D gene is TRBD1 (5 bases). Per germline, CDR1 SGHVS and CDR2 FQNEAQ. The CDR3 runs to 15 residues. The V end lost 1 base, the J end lost 1 base, and 10 bases lay between the germline ends. The CDR3 DNA is TGTGCCAGCAGCTTAGTTTTCGGGGGGAACACTGAAGCTTTCTTT. This gives the protein CASSLVFGGNTEAFF. The complete variable domain, with remaining parts taken from reference TRBV7-8 and TRBJ1-1, reads GAGVSQSPRYKVAKRGQDVALRCDPISGHVSLFWYQQALGQGPEFLTYFQNEAQLDKSGLPSDRFFAERPEGSVSTLKIQRTQQEDSAVYLCASSLVFGGNTEAFFGQGTRLTVV.

The CDR3 sequence: CASAPGQGYLYGYTF. CDR3 DNA: TGTGCCAGTGCTCCGGGACAGGGCTATCTCTATGGCTACACCTTC. The chain uses TRBV19 and TRBJ1-2, with 9 bases identical to TRBD1. The germline V gene encodes CDR1 LNHDA and CDR2 SQIVND (reference sequence). V was pared by 8 bases and J by 4 bases, with 11 bases of the junction left unmatched. The length of the CDR3 is 15 residues.